This passage covers 26 T cell receptor beta chains from one sample sequenced in a study of shared clonotypes between healthy human individuals. TCRdb's copy holds only in-frame clones and misses some; the assay was immunoSEQ multiplex PCR. The table lists nearly 2 million clones, less than 95% of them singletons. In the naive CD8 group, cells lacked CD45RO and were positively selected for CCR7, so terminally differentiated effector memory CD45RA+ cells were left out. Source material: naive CD8+ T cells sorted from blood. All receptors derive from a man younger than 35 in good health.

The V and J genes are TRBV9 and TRBJ2-7, with no clear D. The CDR3 covers 15 residues. Per the germline V gene, CDR1 is SGDLS and CDR2 is YYNGEE. V lost 0 bases and J 2 bases, leaving 12 bases between the germline ends. CDR3 sequence: CASSVGWSPTYEQYF. CDR3 bases: TGTGCCAGCAGCGTAGGATGGAGTCCTACCTACGAGCAGTACTTC.

The genes are TRBV9 and TRBJ1-2; unclear D gene. The CDR3 consists of 14 residues. Trimming removed 3 bases at V and 2 bases at J, with 11 bases between. The germline V gene encodes CDR1 SGDLS and CDR2 YYNGEE. The CDR3 region has the DNA TGTGCCAGCAGCGGGGCCATAGACAACTATGGCTACACCTTC. This encodes CASSGAIDNYGYTF.

As to this clone: This sample also contains other DNA sequences that code for the same CDR3. The genes are TRBV28 and TRBJ1-6, with D possibly TRBD1 on 6 matching bases. Looked up from germline, CDR1 is MDHEN and CDR2 is SYDVKM. This CDR3 is built from 13 residues. With 6 bases removed from V and 9 bases from J, the gap between germline ends came to 12 bases. The CDR3 sequence is CASSYRVGSPLHF. CDR3 DNA: TGTGCCAGCAGCTACAGGGTGGGTTCACCCCTCCACTTT. The full variable domain, in which reference TRBV28 and TRBJ1-6 provide the parts outside the CDR3, is DVKVTQSSRYLVKRTGEKVFLECVQDMDHENMFWYRQDPGLGLRLIYFSYDVKMKEKGDIPEGYSVSREKKERFSLILESASTNQTSMYLCASSYRVGSPLHFGNGTRLTVT.

The chain carries TRBV5-1 and TRBJ2-1; D not resolved. The V gene lost 3 bases and the J gene lost 5 bases, with 12 bases spanning the gap. Germline V gene sequence: CDR1 SGHRS, CDR2 YFSETQ. This CDR3 is built from 14 residues. Written as DNA, the CDR3 is TGCGCCAGCAGCTGGTGGGCGTTGGACAATGAGCAGTTCTTC. This translates into CASSWWALDNEQFF.

This CDR3 reads CASSETGRTEAFF. The CDR3, as DNA: TGTGCCAGCAGTGAGACAGGGAGGACTGAAGCTTTCTTT. The chain couples TRBV2 to TRBJ1-1; 7 positions match TRBD1. V dropped 3 bases and J dropped 5; count of bases not matched to a gene: 3. The germline V gene encodes CDR1 SNHLY and CDR2 FYNNEI. The CDR3 loop spans 13 amino acids. Using reference TRBV2 and TRBJ1-1 for the parts outside the CDR3, the full variable domain is EPEVTQTPSHQVTQMGQEVILRCVPISNHLYFYWYRQILGQKVEFLVSFYNNEISEKSEIFDDQFSVERPDGSNFTLKIRSTKLEDSAMYFCASSETGRTEAFFGQGTRLTVV.

The chain couples TRBV4-1 to TRBJ1-2; D gene unclear. CDR3 length: 15 amino acids. Per germline, CDR1 MGHRA and CDR2 YSYEKL. V shed 1 base and J shed 2 bases, with 11 bases lying between them. For the CDR3, the DNA is TGCGCCAGCAGCCAAGGAGAGAATCTGAACTATGGCTACACCTTC. The encoded protein is CASSQGENLNYGYTF.

This clone was seen a single time. This sequence joins TRBV2 and TRBJ2-5, with TRBD1 identical over 9 bases. This CDR3 region has 15 residues. Germline V gene sequence: CDR1 SNHLY, CDR2 FYNNEI. Trimming took 5 bases from V and 2 from J; bases not matched to a gene: 6. DNA for the CDR3: TGTGCCAGCAGTATAGGGACAGGGAAGCAAGAGACCCAGTACTTC. This sequence encodes CASSIGTGKQETQYF.

CDR3 amino acids: CASSSPTSGKSSYEQYF. The CDR3 coding sequence is TGTGCCAGCAGTTCACCCACTAGCGGTAAGAGCTCCTACGAGCAGTACTTC. V is TRBV27 and J is TRBJ2-7, with TRBD2 matching over 8 bases. In germline, CDR1 is MNHEY, CDR2 SMNVEV (reference sequence). Germline trimming cut 4 bases from V and 0 bases from J; bases unmatched to any gene: 11. The CDR3 extends over 17 amino acids.

The chain joins TRBV7-2 to TRBJ2-5; TRBD2 matches 8 bases. Germline values: CDR1 SGHTA, CDR2 FQGNSA. The CDR3 runs to 17 residues. With V trimmed by 4 bases and J by 5 bases, 15 bases remained unmatched. The CDR3 loop is CASSSSRSGSFGETQYF. The DNA for the CDR3 is TGTGCCAGCAGCTCAAGTAGAAGCGGGAGTTTCGGTGAGACCCAGTACTTC. The full variable domain, in which reference TRBV7-2 and TRBJ2-5 provide the parts outside the CDR3, is GAGVSQSPSNKVTEKGKDVELRCDPISGHTALYWYRQSLGQGLEFLIYFQGNSAPDKSGLPSDRFSAERTGGSVSTLTIQRTQQEDSAVYLCASSSSRSGSFGETQYFGPGTRLLVL.

J is TRBJ1-1 and V is TRBV13; D is unresolved. Per germline, CDR1 PRHDT and CDR2 FYEKMQ (reference sequence). The CDR3 has 19 amino acids. V lost 8 bases and J 1 base, leaving 29 bases between the germline ends. CDR3 in amino acids: CASPSAAIPTIGENTEAFF. In DNA form, the CDR3 reads TGTGCCAGCCCATCAGCAGCTATCCCGACTATCGGGGAGAACACTGAAGCTTTCTTT.

V is TRBV9 and J is TRBJ2-5, with unresolved D. The V gene lost 3 bases and the J gene lost 4 bases, with 7 bases spanning the gap. Looked up from germline, CDR1 is SGDLS and CDR2 is YYNGEE. This CDR3 contains 12 residues. Here the CDR3 DNA reads TGTGCCAGCAGCGACCCCGGAGAGACCCAGTACTTC. This codes for CASSDPGETQYF.

This sequence joins TRBV4-1 and TRBJ1-1; the D is unclear. V lost 5 bases and J 0 bases, leaving 13 bases between the germline ends. The germline V gene has CDR1 MGHRA and CDR2 YSYEKL. The CDR3 is 15 amino acids. CDR3 residues: CASSYSGVMNTEAFF. The CDR3 bases are TGCGCCAGCAGCTATTCCGGGGTCATGAACACTGAAGCTTTCTTT.

The chain has TRBV11-2 and TRBJ1-5; 9 bases align to TRBD1. Germline V gives CDR1 SGHAT, CDR2 FQNNGV. This CDR3 contains 14 residues. Germline trimming cut 4 bases from V and 3 bases from J; bases unmatched to any gene: 1. The CDR3 spells CASSWTGANQPQHF. In DNA form, the CDR3 reads TGTGCCAGCAGCTGGACAGGGGCCAATCAGCCCCAGCATTTT.

This clone was observed a single time. The chain combines TRBV13 with TRBJ2-7, with D perhaps assigned TRBD1 or TRBD2 (6 bases each). This CDR3 has 15 amino acids. The V gene lost 5 bases and the J gene lost 2 bases, with 16 bases spanning the gap. Per the germline V gene, CDR1 is PRHDT and CDR2 is FYEKMQ (reference sequence). DNA of the CDR3: TGTGCCAGCAGCGCCGGGGGCGACACGGCCTACGAGCAGTACTTC. It is translated as CASSAGGDTAYEQYF.

This rearrangement joins TRBV6-5 to TRBJ2-7, with TRBD2 matching over 11 bases. The ends lost 4 bases at V and 2 bases at J; junction bases unmatched: 7. The CDR3 spans 16 residues. In germline, CDR1 is MNHEY, CDR2 SVGAGI. This CDR3 reads CASSSITSGGPYEQYF. CDR3 bases: TGTGCCAGCAGTTCCATCACTAGCGGGGGCCCCTACGAGCAGTACTTC.

Concerning this clone itself: At the DNA level, this CDR3 is encoded by other sequences in the same sample as well. The chain uses TRBV6-1 and TRBJ2-1; D is uncertain. The CDR3 runs to 12 residues. The V end lost 2 bases, the J end lost 4 bases, and 3 bases lay between the germline ends. Germline-derived CDR1 and CDR2 are MNHNS and SASEGT. This CDR3 is CASSETYNEQFF. The CDR3 DNA follows: TGTGCCAGCAGTGAAACTTACAATGAGCAGTTCTTC.

J is TRBJ2-5 and V is TRBV2; D is undetermined. The CDR3 has 12 residues. V was trimmed by 7 bases and J by 4 bases, leaving 10 bases between them. Germline V gene sequence: CDR1 SNHLY, CDR2 FYNNEI. Here the CDR3 reads CASTDGRETQYF. DNA of the CDR3: TGTGCCAGCACGGACGGTAGAGAGACCCAGTACTTC.

The genes are TRBV27 and TRBJ2-7, with D uncertain. CDR1 is MNHEY, CDR2 SMNVEV, per germline (reference sequence). Trimming pared 0 bases from V and 0 bases from J, leaving 9 bases between. CDR3 length: 15 residues. The CDR3 DNA reads as TGTGCCAGCAGTTTATCGGGCTGGAACTCCTACGAGCAGTACTTC. This codes for CASSLSGWNSYEQYF.

The rearrangement uses TRBV19 and TRBJ2-7; 9 positions agree with TRBD2. The CDR3 length is 15 residues. Germline V lookup: CDR1 LNHDA, CDR2 SQIVND (reference sequence). V shed 1 base, J shed 0 bases, and the junction held 1 base outside the gene matches. DNA for the CDR3: TGTGCCAGTAGTATAGCTAGCGGGGCCTCCTACGAGCAGTACTTC. This codes for CASSIASGASYEQYF.

The rearrangement links TRBV4-1 to TRBJ1-2; D unclear. The V gene lost 0 bases and the J gene lost 6 bases, with 14 bases spanning the gap. This CDR3 is built from 15 residues. Per germline, CDR1 MGHRA and CDR2 YSYEKL. CDR3: CASSQDWADGNGYTF. The CDR3 region has the DNA TGCGCCAGCAGCCAAGATTGGGCAGATGGGAATGGCTACACCTTC.

This chain uses TRBV6-5 with TRBJ2-7; the D is unclear. CDR1 is MNHEY, CDR2 SVGAGI, per germline. V was trimmed by 7 bases and J by 0 bases, leaving 16 bases between them. The CDR3 extends over 15 amino acids. The CDR3 nucleotides are TGTGCCAGCACCCCGAGAGACTCGAGCTCCTACGAGCAGTACTTC. It yields the protein CASTPRDSSSYEQYF.

This chain joins TRBV4-1 and TRBJ1-1; D unclear. V dropped 4 bases and J dropped 5 bases, with 11 bases sitting between them. Germline loops: CDR1 MGHRA, CDR2 YSYEKL. The CDR3 totals 13 residues. The CDR3 sequence is CASSPTVGTEAFF. CDR3 DNA: TGCGCCAGCAGCCCTACAGTAGGGACTGAAGCTTTCTTT.

The rearrangement uses TRBV6-1 and TRBJ1-5; D perhaps matches TRBD1 (6 bases). Trimming removed 3 bases at V and 0 bases at J, with 12 bases between. CDR1 MNHNS and CDR2 SASEGT come from the germline V gene. The CDR3 has 16 amino acids. In nucleotides, the CDR3 is TGTGCCAGCAGTGAGTGGACAGACGATAGCAATCAGCCCCAGCATTTT. Amino acids: CASSEWTDDSNQPQHF.

The rearrangement links TRBV29-1 to TRBJ1-1, with 9 bases lining up with TRBD1. Germline CDR1 is SQVTM and CDR2 is ANQGSEA. There are 13 residues in the CDR3. The V and J ends lost 5 bases and 4 bases, in that order; junction bases with no gene match: 5. DNA for the CDR3: TGCAGCGTTCATTTGGACAGGGGCACTGAAGCTTTCTTT. This translates into CSVHLDRGTEAFF.

The chain couples TRBV4-1 to TRBJ1-2, with TRBD1 identical over 7 bases. The CDR3 loop spans 17 amino acids. The J segment lost 0 bases and the V segment lost 1 base, leaving 8 bases of the junction unmatched. The germline V gene encodes CDR1 MGHRA and CDR2 YSYEKL. The CDR3 loop reads CASSQGPTGLTNYGYTF. In DNA, the CDR3 is TGCGCCAGCAGCCAAGGCCCGACAGGGCTGACTAACTATGGCTACACCTTC.

The chain has TRBV2 and TRBJ2-7; TRBD2 matches 7 bases. CDR3 length: 16 amino acids. CDR1 is SNHLY, CDR2 FYNNEI, per germline. Trimming cost V 5 bases and J 3 bases; bases outside gene matches: 13. DNA for the CDR3: TGTGCCAGCAGTCGACCGGGACTACCCGAAATCTACGAGCAGTACTTC. Translation: CASSRPGLPEIYEQYF.